This TCR beta chain was recovered during a study of blood T cell repertoires in COVID-19 (dated by TCRdb to the early 2020s). For the study in its entirety: Samples from collaborators originated in the United States, Italy and Spain and spanned both the acute and convalescent phases of COVID-19. The repertoires were released in a freely available public database meant as a resource for research on the immune response to SARS-CoV-2. The samples were drawn from the first 160 participants of the ongoing ImmuneRACE study and from 950 to 1,500 subjects provided by 6 global collaborators. A de-identified subject ID, COVID-19 status, age in years and sex were almost always included in the sample metadata. The prospective study material was composed of cDNA or gDNA derived from T cells, B-cell-depleted T cells, or PBMCs. Where available, HLA class I and class II types were obtained from metadata supplied by the sample provider rather than from assay-based typing. Deeply sampled blood TCRbeta repertoires from subjects exposed to, actively infected with, or recovered from COVID-19 were included in the dataset. General conclusions and limits of the study: The quantity of clinical and demographic metadata differed by source and by participant and was supplied without curation.

The V and J ends are trimmed by 1 base and 2 bases, leaving 12 bases between them. CDR1 and CDR2 were assigned from the germline V gene as MGHRA and YSYEKL. The CDR3 has 15 amino acids, counting the end cysteine and phenylalanine. The retained sequence is limited to the CDR3, 45 bases, with the frame set at the first base. TCRbeta CDR3 regions were amplified from genomic DNA using the immunoSEQ Assay, a bias-controlled multiplex PCR. In the authors' own workflow: Nucleated cell counts per sample were estimated from amplification of reference gene primers within the assay. To quantify the absolute abundance of each unique TCRbeta CDR3 rearrangement, sequence reads were collapsed and filtered. For each sample, productive Simpson clonality was calculated by taking the square root of Simpson's diversity index across productive rearrangements. TCRdb took over this immuneACCESS table, retaining in-frame rearrangements with V and J assigned. Such tables are incomplete; in checked studies, under half of the missing clones stem from an unresolved V gene, and the remainder is unexplained. The V and J calls and the clone size are those of that table, but D and trimming were determined from the DNA. For this sample the table gives roughly 110,000 clones, of which 70% to 85% were detected only once. 11% to 15% of the sample is taken by the ten largest.

About this clone itself: Its antigen is unknown. No clone much larger than this one lies a single base away; base qualities are absent.

Whole blood was collected in K2EDTA tubes by collaborating institutions according to the institutions' own protocols. For TCRbeta analysis, collaborators shipped samples as frozen whole blood, isolated PBMCs, or DNA extracted from either of those sample types. Sequenced material: peripheral blood. The TCR originated in an older woman with acute or convalescent COVID-19. The chain employs TRBV4-1 and TRBJ2-7; tentative D gene TRBD2, with 6 bases matching. The CDR3 corresponds to CASSQALGGTYEQYF. Read as DNA, the sequence is TGCGCCAGCAGCCAAGCGCTTGGCGGGACCTACGAGCAGTACTTC.